The 17 T cell receptor beta chains reported below all come from one sample, sequenced in a study of blood T cells in healthy people across ages. A J-beta primer mix and a sample-barcoded 5' primer were used in a second PCR of roughly 7 to 12 cycles. TCRdb analysed the 5' RACE reads with MiXCR anew, one entry per CDR3 protein. Among around 320,000 distinct CDR3 sequences listed, less than 30% were seen once. Sequencing was carried out using blood. The receptor set was obtained from a woman aged 70-85 years in good health.

This clonotype was observed many times. The chain links TRBV28 to TRBJ2-7, with 8 nucleotides matching TRBD1. Germline CDR1 reads MDHEN; CDR2 reads SYDVKM. The CDR3 extends over 13 amino acids. V lost 7 bases to trimming and J lost 3 bases; unmatched junction nucleotides: 5. The CDR3 spells CASISDRDYEQYF. CDR3 sequence (DNA): TGTGCCAGCATCTCGGACAGGGACTACGAGCAGTACTTC.

The CDR3 here is CASRQGYRAETQYF. For the CDR3, the DNA is TGTGCCAGCAGGCAAGGTTACAGGGCGGAGACCCAGTACTTC. J is TRBJ2-5 and V is TRBV12-3 or TRBV12-4, with D perhaps matching TRBD1 (6 bases). The CDR3 has 14 amino acids. V was cut by 6 bases and J by 5 bases, with 16 bases left in between.

This clonotype was seen a few times. CDR3 sequence: CASSLITGGSYEQYF. The CDR3 DNA is TGTGCCAGCAGCTTAATTACAGGGGGCTCCTACGAGCAGTACTTC. The chain carries TRBV7-2 and TRBJ2-7, with 8 bases fitting TRBD1. This CDR3 has 15 residues. Germline values: CDR1 SGHTA, CDR2 FQGNSA. After removal of 2 bases from V and 0 bases from J, the junction contained 3 bases not matched to a gene.

As for this clonotype: Sequence at one end of the junction differs from germline and may be a read error. This chain links TRBV20-1 with TRBJ2-5, with a possible D match to TRBD2 (5 bases). The CDR3 loop spans 13 amino acids. From germline, CDR1 is DFQATT and CDR2 SNEGSKA (reference sequence). CDR3 protein: CSARHLREETQYF. Here the CDR3 DNA reads TGCAGTGCTAGACATCTTCGGGAAGAAACCCAGTACTTC.

The rearrangement joins TRBV28 to TRBJ1-5, with TRBD1 matching over 10 bases. This CDR3 has 16 residues. V trimming: 6 bases; J trimming: 3 bases; junction bases outside the gene matches: 8. CDR1 is MDHEN, CDR2 SYDVKM, per germline. The CDR3 nucleotides read TGTGCCAGCAGGCTTTTTGGACAGGGGGACAATCAGCCCCAGCATTTT. This encodes CASRLFGQGDNQPQHF. Full variable domain (remainder filled in from reference TRBV28 and TRBJ1-5): DVKVTQSSRYLVKRTGEKVFLECVQDMDHENMFWYRQDPGLGLRLIYFSYDVKMKEKGDIPEGYSVSREKKERFSLILESASTNQTSMYLCASRLFGQGDNQPQHFGDGTRLSIL.

This clonotype was observed at least ten times. The chain combines TRBV13 with TRBJ1-1; D is uncertain. Trimming removed 3 bases at V and 8 bases at J, with 10 bases between. The germline V gene encodes CDR1 PRHDT and CDR2 FYEKMQ (reference sequence). The CDR3 totals 12 residues. The CDR3 coding sequence is TGTGCCAGCAGCTTCCGGAGCGGGGAAGCTTTCTTT. Encoded protein: CASSFRSGEAFF. The variable domain in full, with the rest retrieved from reference TRBV13 and TRBJ1-1, is AAGVIQSPRHLIKEKRETATLKCYPIPRHDTVYWYQQGPGQDPQFLISFYEKMQSDKGSIPDRFSAQQFSDYHSELNMSSLELGDSALYFCASSFRSGEAFFGQGTRLTVV.

This clonotype was recorded a few times. This chain joins TRBV28 and TRBJ2-2, with D perhaps given as TRBD1 or TRBD2 (5 bases each). V gave up 7 bases and J gave up 0 bases, with 12 bases separating them. CDR1 and CDR2 (germline): MDHEN, SYDVKM. This CDR3 has 15 amino acids. CDR3 sequence reads: CASTGGRSNTGELFF. In DNA, the CDR3 is TGTGCCAGCACTGGGGGACGGTCGAACACCGGGGAGCTGTTTTTT.

This clonotype was detected only a few times. V and J are TRBV5-1 and TRBJ2-5; TRBD2 agrees at 8 bases. Germline V gene data show CDR1 as SGHRS and CDR2 as YFSETQ. This CDR3 is built from 16 residues. V lost 3 bases, J lost 2 bases, and 9 bases stayed unmatched. CDR3 region: CASSWIAGRGQETQYF. The CDR3 DNA reads as TGCGCCAGCAGCTGGATAGCGGGAAGGGGTCAAGAGACCCAGTACTTC.

This clonotype came up a few times. This rearrangement joins TRBV24-1 to TRBJ1-2; D perhaps matches TRBD1 (5 bases). V shed 5 bases and J shed 5 bases, with 20 bases lying between them. The germline CDR1 and CDR2 sequences are KGHDR and SFDVKD. CDR3 length: 16 residues. CDR3 amino acids: CATSAPTRRGLYGYTF. The DNA of the CDR3 is TGTGCCACCAGTGCTCCGACCAGGAGGGGCTTGTATGGCTACACCTTC.

This chain connects TRBV24-1 to TRBJ1-5; D perhaps matches TRBD1 (6 bases). This CDR3 region has 16 residues. Germline lookup yields CDR1 KGHDR and CDR2 SFDVKD. V was cut by 4 bases and J by 7 bases, with 19 bases left in between. CDR3 in DNA: TGTGCCACCAGTGAAGGGGCCAGGGGAAGGGGACAGCCCCAGCATTTT. It encodes CATSEGARGRGQPQHF.

The sample holds a few counts of this clonotype. The V call is TRBV7-2, the J call TRBJ2-1; D is unresolved. V was trimmed by 5 bases and J by 7 bases, leaving 12 bases between them. The CDR3 runs 13 residues. Germline V gene sequence: CDR1 SGHTA, CDR2 FQGNSA. The CDR3 sequence: CASSPSFGNEQFF. The CDR3 DNA reads as TGTGCCAGCAGCCCCTCGTTTGGGAATGAGCAGTTCTTC. Full variable domain (rest looked up from reference TRBV7-2 and TRBJ2-1): GAGVSQSPSNKVTEKGKDVELRCDPISGHTALYWYRQSLGQGLEFLIYFQGNSAPDKSGLPSDRFSAERTGGSVSTLTIQRTQQEDSAVYLCASSPSFGNEQFFGPGTRLTVL.

The chain employs TRBV7-9 and TRBJ2-5; no firm D call. Trimming took 3 bases from V and 1 from J, leaving 9 bases between them. This CDR3 contains 14 residues. Germline assignment: CDR1 SEHNR and CDR2 FQNEAQ (reference sequence). The CDR3 DNA reads TGTGCCAGCAGCTTCACCGGGTCCCAAGAGACCCAGTACTTC. Protein sequence: CASSFTGSQETQYF.

The J gene is TRBJ2-1, the V gene TRBV20-1; tentative D call: TRBD1 (5 bases). Judging by the DNA end, TRBJ2-7 fits better; the J call may be wrong. This CDR3 comprises 14 residues. The germline gives CDR1 DFQATT, CDR2 SNEGSKA (reference sequence). CDR3 protein: CSARRGGSSGEQYF. Written as DNA, the CDR3 is TGCAGTGCGAGAAGGGGCGGAAGTAGTGGCGAGCAGTACTTC.

The rearrangement links TRBV7-2 to TRBJ2-5; 8 nucleotides line up with TRBD1. The CDR3 contains 15 residues. Germline V lookup: CDR1 SGHTA, CDR2 FQGNSA. The V and J ends lost 5 bases and 2 bases, in that order; junction bases with no gene match: 7. For the CDR3, the DNA is TGTACCAGCAGCCTCGGGACAGGTCTTCAAGAGACCCAGTACTTC. Translation: CTSSLGTGLQETQYF.

A few counts support this clonotype. The CDR3 spells CSVEEDGSTDTQYF. The CDR3 bases are TGCAGCGTTGAAGAGGACGGATCCACAGATACGCAGTATTTT. The genes are TRBV29-1 and TRBJ2-3; D is unresolved. Trimming shortened V by 0 bases and J by 2 bases, and 9 bases separated the two germline ends. The germline V gene has CDR1 SQVTM and CDR2 ANQGSEA. The CDR3 contains 14 residues.

The gene calls are TRBV27 and TRBJ1-6; TRBD1 is a possible D gene (6 bases). CDR1 is MNHEY and CDR2 is SMNVEV in the germline V gene (reference sequence). The CDR3 length is 16 residues. V was pared by 5 bases and J by 3 bases, with 14 bases between. The CDR3 DNA reads as TGTGCCAGCAGTCTAACAGGGAACCTCTATAATTCACCCCTCCACTTT. Translating it yields CASSLTGNLYNSPLHF.

J is TRBJ2-5 and V is TRBV29-1, with D possibly matching TRBD2 (5 bases). The J call is in doubt because the DNA end fits TRBJ2-7 better. CDR1 SQVTM and CDR2 ANQGSEA come from the germline V gene. The CDR3 has 13 amino acids. This CDR3 is CSVKSGGHYEQYF. DNA of the CDR3: TGCAGCGTTAAGAGTGGAGGCCACTACGAGCAGTACTTC.